This TCR beta chain was recorded in a study of blood T cell repertoires in COVID-19. In the study overall: PBMCs, B-cell-depleted T cells, or T cells were the source of the cDNA or gDNA that made up the material.

Here immunoSEQ multiplex PCR was the method, and the copy in TCRdb shows in-frame clones only, minus some. The table shows roughly 230,000 clones, with about 79% occurring only once. CDR1 is LGHNT, CDR2 FRNRAP, per germline. Trimming removed 1 base from V and 2 bases from J; junction bases left unmatched: 6. The CDR3 loop spans 17 amino acids. Two negative PCRs, clearance, or symptom resolution characterized the recovered Cohort 3 donors. This sequence originates from a woman in her sixties or seventies who had recovered from COVID-19. The sequencing sample was made of PBMCs or T cells enriched from blood (not recorded which). The V gene is TRBV12-5, the J gene TRBJ2-5; 11 bases match TRBD2. The CDR3 protein is CASGLAKGLAAQETQYF. CDR3 nucleotides: TGTGCTAGTGGTTTGGCTAAGGGACTAGCGGCGCAAGAGACCCAGTACTTC.